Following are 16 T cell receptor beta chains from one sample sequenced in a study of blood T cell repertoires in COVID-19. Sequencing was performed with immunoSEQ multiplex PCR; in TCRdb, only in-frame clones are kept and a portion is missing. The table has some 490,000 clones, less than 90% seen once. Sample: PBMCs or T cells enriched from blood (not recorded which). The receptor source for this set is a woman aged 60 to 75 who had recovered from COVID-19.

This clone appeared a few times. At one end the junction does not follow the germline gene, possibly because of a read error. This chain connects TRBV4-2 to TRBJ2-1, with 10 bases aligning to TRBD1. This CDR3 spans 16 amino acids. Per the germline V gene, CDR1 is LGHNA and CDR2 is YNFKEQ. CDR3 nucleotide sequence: TGTGCCAGCAGCCAAGATACTTACGGACAGGGGGAGATCGTGCTCTTC. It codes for CASSQDTYGQGEIVLF.

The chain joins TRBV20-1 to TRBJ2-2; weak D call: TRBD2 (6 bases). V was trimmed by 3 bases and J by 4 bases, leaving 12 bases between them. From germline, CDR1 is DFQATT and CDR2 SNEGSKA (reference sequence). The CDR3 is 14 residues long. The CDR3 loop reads CSASFVGGTGELFF. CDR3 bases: TGCAGTGCTAGTTTTGTCGGGGGCACCGGGGAGCTGTTTTTT.

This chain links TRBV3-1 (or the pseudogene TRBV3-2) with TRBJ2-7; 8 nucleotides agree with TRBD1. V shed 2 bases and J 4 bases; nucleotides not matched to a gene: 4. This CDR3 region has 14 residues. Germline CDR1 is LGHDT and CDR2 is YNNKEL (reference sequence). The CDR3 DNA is TGTGCCAGCAGCCAACAGGGGGCATATTACGAGCAGTACTTC. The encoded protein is CASSQQGAYYEQYF.

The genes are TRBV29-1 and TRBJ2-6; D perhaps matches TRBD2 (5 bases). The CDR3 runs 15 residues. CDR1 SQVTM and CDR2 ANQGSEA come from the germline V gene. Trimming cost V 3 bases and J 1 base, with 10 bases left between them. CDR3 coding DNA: TGCAGCGTTGAGGGAGAGCTTTCTGGGGCCAACGTCCTGACTTTC. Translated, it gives CSVEGELSGANVLTF. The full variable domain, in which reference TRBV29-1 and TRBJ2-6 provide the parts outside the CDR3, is SAVISQKPSRDICQRGTSLTIQCQVDSQVTMMFWYRQQPGQSLTLIATANQGSEATYESGFVIDKFPISRPNLTFSTLTVSNMSPEDSSIYLCSVEGELSGANVLTFGAGSRLTVL.

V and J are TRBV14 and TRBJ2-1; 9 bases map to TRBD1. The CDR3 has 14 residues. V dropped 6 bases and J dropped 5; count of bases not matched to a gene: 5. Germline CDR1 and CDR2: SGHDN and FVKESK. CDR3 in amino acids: CASRRQGGNNEQFF. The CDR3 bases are TGTGCCAGCAGACGACAGGGGGGGAACAATGAGCAGTTCTTC.

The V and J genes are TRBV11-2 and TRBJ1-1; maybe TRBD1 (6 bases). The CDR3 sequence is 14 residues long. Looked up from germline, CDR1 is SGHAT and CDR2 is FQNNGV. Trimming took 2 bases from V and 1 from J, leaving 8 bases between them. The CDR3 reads CASSLWDKNTEAFF. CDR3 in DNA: TGTGCCAGCAGCTTATGGGACAAGAACACTGAAGCTTTCTTT.

CDR3 in DNA: TGTGCTAGTGGTTCGGGGGGTACTGGAAACACCATATATTTT. Its translation: CASGSGGTGNTIYF. The gene calls are TRBV12-5 and TRBJ1-3; the D gene is possibly TRBD1 (5 bases). Trimming took 4 bases from V and 2 from J, leaving 9 bases between them. Germline V lookup: CDR1 LGHNT, CDR2 FRNRAP. The CDR3 totals 14 residues. Drawing the rest from reference TRBV12-5 and TRBJ1-3, the complete variable domain is DARVTQTPRHKVTEMGQEVTMRCQPILGHNTVFWYRQTMMQGLELLAYFRNRAPLDDSGMPKDRFSAEMPDATLATLKIQPSEPRDSAVYFCASGSGGTGNTIYFGEGSWLTVV.

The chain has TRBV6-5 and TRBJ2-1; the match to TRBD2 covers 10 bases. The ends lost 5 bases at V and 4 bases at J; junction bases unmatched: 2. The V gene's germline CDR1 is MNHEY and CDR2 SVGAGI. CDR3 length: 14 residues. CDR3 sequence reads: CASSTSGAYNEQFF. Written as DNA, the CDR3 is TGTGCCAGCAGTACTAGCGGGGCGTACAATGAGCAGTTCTTC.

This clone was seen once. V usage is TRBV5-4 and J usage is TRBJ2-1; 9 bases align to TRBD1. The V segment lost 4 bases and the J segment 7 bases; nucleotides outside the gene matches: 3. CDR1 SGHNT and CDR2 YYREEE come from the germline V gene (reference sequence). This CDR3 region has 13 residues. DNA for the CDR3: TGTGCCAGCAGCCTCGACAGGGGGAATGAGCAGTTCTTC. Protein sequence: CASSLDRGNEQFF.

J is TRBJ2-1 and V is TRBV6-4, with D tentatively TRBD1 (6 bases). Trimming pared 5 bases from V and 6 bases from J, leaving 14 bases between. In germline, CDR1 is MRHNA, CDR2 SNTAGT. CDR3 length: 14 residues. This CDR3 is CASSSGDPVNEQFF. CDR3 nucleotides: TGTGCCAGCAGTTCAGGGGATCCGGTCAATGAGCAGTTCTTC.

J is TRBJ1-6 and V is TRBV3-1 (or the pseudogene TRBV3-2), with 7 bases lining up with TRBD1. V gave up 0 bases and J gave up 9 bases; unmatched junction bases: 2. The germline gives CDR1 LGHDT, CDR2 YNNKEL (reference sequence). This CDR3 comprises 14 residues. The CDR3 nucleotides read TGTGCCAGCAGCCAAGAACAGGGGAGTTCACCCCTCCACTTT. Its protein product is CASSQEQGSSPLHF.

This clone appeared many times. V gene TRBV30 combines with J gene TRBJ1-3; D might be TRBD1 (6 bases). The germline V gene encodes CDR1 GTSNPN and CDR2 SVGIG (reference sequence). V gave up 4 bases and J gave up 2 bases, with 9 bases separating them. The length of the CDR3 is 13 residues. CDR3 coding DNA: TGTGCCTGGAAATGGGGGCCTGGAAACACCATATATTTT. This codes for CAWKWGPGNTIYF.

Here the CDR3 DNA reads TGCGCCAGCAGTGAGACTTTTGGGGCGGGAAATGAGCAGTTCTTC. This translates into CASSETFGAGNEQFF. The V gene is TRBV10-2, the J gene TRBJ2-1; a weak D match, TRBD2 (6 bases). With 2 bases removed from V and 7 bases from J, the gap between germline ends came to 15 bases. The germline V gene encodes CDR1 WSHSY and CDR2 SAAADI. CDR3 length equals 15 residues.

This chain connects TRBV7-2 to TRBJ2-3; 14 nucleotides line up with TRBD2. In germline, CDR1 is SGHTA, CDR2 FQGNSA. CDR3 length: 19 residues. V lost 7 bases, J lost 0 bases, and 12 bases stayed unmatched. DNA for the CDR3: TGTGCCAGCACCCAAGGACTAGCGGGGGGTCTGATTAGCACAGATACGCAGTATTTT. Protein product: CASTQGLAGGLISTDTQYF.

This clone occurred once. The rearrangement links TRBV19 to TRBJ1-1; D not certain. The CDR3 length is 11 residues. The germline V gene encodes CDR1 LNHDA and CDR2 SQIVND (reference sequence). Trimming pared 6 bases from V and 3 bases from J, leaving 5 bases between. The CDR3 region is CASSRYTEAFF. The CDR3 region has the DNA TGTGCCAGTAGCCGGTACACTGAAGCTTTCTTT.

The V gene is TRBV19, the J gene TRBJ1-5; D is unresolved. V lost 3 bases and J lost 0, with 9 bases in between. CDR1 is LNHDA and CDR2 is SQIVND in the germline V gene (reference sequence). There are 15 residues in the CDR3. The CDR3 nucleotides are TGTGCCAGTAGTATTCCAGGATATAGCAATCAGCCCCAGCATTTT. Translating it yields CASSIPGYSNQPQHF.